This TCR beta chain was captured by sequencing in a study of early T cells in non-severe SARS-CoV-2 infection. Study in general: Bulk RNA isolated from unsorted whole blood underwent sequencing; chains were not paired.

CDR3 size: 14 residues. Germline V gene lookup returns CDR1 SGHNT and CDR2 YYREEE (reference sequence). After removal of 4 bases from V and 7 bases from J, the junction contained 4 bases not matched to a gene. General study results and limits: Anti-spike CD8 responses were favored in VDJdb matching, and private and CD4 specificities were missed.

Researchers tagged individual cDNA molecules with unique molecular identifiers. TCRdb re-called the 5' RACE reads with MiXCR, one entry per CDR3 protein. Among approximately 110,000 distinct CDR3 sequences listed, about 16% were seen once. This clonotype was seen a handful of times. Its specificity is unknown. The source material was whole blood. The chain employs TRBV5-4 and TRBJ1-6; TRBD1 aligns across 8 bases. The source is an adult who was a healthcare worker with PCR-confirmed SARS-CoV-2 infection or an uninfected control (not recorded which). The CDR3 DNA is TGTGCCAGCAGCCCCAGGGGGCTAAATTCACCCCTCCACTTT. Its protein is CASSPRGLNSPLHF.